A single sample gave rise to the 23 T cell receptor beta chains below, sequenced in a study of CD8 T cells in Susac syndrome (dated by TCRdb to between 2018 and 2020). The receptor library was made with the immunoSEQ multiplex PCR assay. RNA was extracted using the RNeasy kit, and about 0.45 to 1 ug of the RNA was reverse transcribed with random hexamers. The public reads were reprocessed in TCRdb via fastp at Q25 and MiXCR, keeping in-frame beta chains. Entries that share a CDR3 protein sequence are merged under the most common genes and DNA. For this sample the table gives tens of thousands of distinct CDR3 sequences, of which less than 95% were detected only once. Together, the top ten hold about 0.5% of the sample. The sample taken for sequencing was CD8+ T cells from PBMCs. All receptors come from a human donor with Susac syndrome.

The chain employs TRBV7-8 and TRBJ2-2; D gene unclear. Trimming cost V 5 bases and J 6 bases, with 10 bases left between them. The CDR3 consists of 13 residues. CDR1 and CDR2 from the germline V gene are SGHVS and FQNEAQ. CDR3 coding DNA: TGTGCCAGCAGCCCCCAGGTTGCCGGGGAGCTGTTTTTT. Translating it yields CASSPQVAGELFF.

CDR3 bases: TGTGCCAGCAGGCCGGCAGGGTTCGGGACCGGGGAGCTGTTTTTT. The encoded protein is CASRPAGFGTGELFF. The gene calls are TRBV7-9 and TRBJ2-2, with D maybe TRBD1 (5 bases). The CDR3 spans 15 residues. Trimming shortened V by 6 bases and J by 5 bases, and 16 bases separated the two germline ends. Per the germline V gene, CDR1 is SEHNR and CDR2 is FQNEAQ (reference sequence).

V gene TRBV6-6 combines with J gene TRBJ1-5, with D uncertain. V was cut by 4 bases and J by 0 bases, with 7 bases left in between. Looked up from germline, CDR1 is MNHNY and CDR2 is SVGAGI (reference sequence). The CDR3 contains 14 residues. CDR3 coding DNA: TGTGCCAGCAGTTTATGGGGTAGCAATCAGCCCCAGCATTTT. Protein: CASSLWGSNQPQHF.

This clonotype appeared once. The chain recombines TRBV9 with TRBJ2-2; 8 bases agree with TRBD1. The germline CDR1 and CDR2 sequences are SGDLS and YYNGEE. This CDR3 comprises 15 residues. Trimming removed 4 bases from V and 2 bases from J; junction bases left unmatched: 4. The DNA for the CDR3 is TGTGCCAGCAGCTACAGGGGGGAAAACACCGGGGAGCTGTTTTTT. Protein sequence: CASSYRGENTGELFF.

J is TRBJ2-7 and V is TRBV11-2; D possibly corresponds to TRBD2 (6 bases). Germline CDR1 reads SGHAT; CDR2 reads FQNNGV. The CDR3 runs 18 residues. Trimming cost V 4 bases and J 5 bases, with 27 bases left between them. The CDR3 here is CASSSHGLRDFMTDEQYF. The CDR3 coding sequence is TGTGCCAGCAGCTCCCACGGTCTTCGGGACTTTATGACGGACGAGCAGTACTTC.

V and J are TRBV5-4 and TRBJ2-5; D not certain. Germline lookup yields CDR1 SGHNT and CDR2 YYREEE (reference sequence). There are 13 residues in the CDR3. Trimming left V 0 bases short and J 4 bases short, with 7 bases between. The CDR3 bases are TGTGCCAGCAGCTTGGGGCCTCGAGAGACCCAGTACTTC. Residues: CASSLGPRETQYF.

This rearrangement joins TRBV28 to TRBJ2-2, with 10 bases matching TRBD1. CDR3 size: 15 residues. Trimming removed 5 bases from V and 7 bases from J; junction bases left unmatched: 7. Germline V gene sequence: CDR1 MDHEN, CDR2 SYDVKM. The chain's CDR3 is CASSPDRGRIGELFF. Written as DNA, the CDR3 is TGTGCCAGCAGTCCCGACAGGGGGCGGATCGGGGAGCTGTTTTTT.

The chain combines TRBV14 with TRBJ1-6; no firm D call. There are 14 residues in the CDR3. Trimming shortened V by 1 base and J by 5 bases, and 6 bases separated the two germline ends. Germline-derived CDR1 and CDR2 are SGHDN and FVKESK. CDR3 DNA: TGTGCCAGCAGCCAAGGGAGAAATAATTCACCCCTCCACTTT. Amino acids: CASSQGRNNSPLHF.

V gene TRBV10-3 combines with J gene TRBJ2-3; 9 nucleotides align to TRBD2. CDR1 is ENHRY, CDR2 SYGVKD, per germline. Trimming removed 0 bases from V and 1 base from J; junction bases left unmatched: 5. The CDR3 covers 17 residues. CDR3 nucleotides: TGTGCCATCAGTGAGTCGGACGAGCGGGGGGGCACAGATACGCAGTATTTT. Translation: CAISESDERGGTDTQYF.

This clonotype is a singleton in its sample. The rearrangement links TRBV9 to TRBJ2-3; the match to TRBD1 covers 7 bases. V dropped 2 bases and J dropped 4; count of bases not matched to a gene: 16. Germline V gene data show CDR1 as SGDLS and CDR2 as YYNGEE. The CDR3 contains 18 residues. CDR3: CASSVSRQGVSPSDTQYF. DNA for the CDR3: TGTGCCAGCAGCGTTAGTCGACAGGGAGTGAGCCCCTCAGATACGCAGTATTTT.

This chain links TRBV5-1 with TRBJ2-1; 11 bases line up with TRBD2. The CDR3 runs 15 residues. Losses at the gene ends were 2 bases for V and 7 bases for J; bases not matched to a gene: 5. CDR1 and CDR2 (germline): SGHRS, YFSETQ. Here the CDR3 reads CASSFSGGARNEQFF. The CDR3 nucleotides read TGCGCCAGCAGCTTTAGCGGGGGGGCGCGAAATGAGCAGTTCTTC.

This clonotype appeared once. The chain links TRBV9 to TRBJ2-1; D could derive from TRBD1 or TRBD2 (5 bases each). V was pared by 9 bases and J by 15 bases, with 19 bases between. CDR1 and CDR2 from the germline V gene are SGDLS and YYNGEE. CDR3 length: 11 amino acids. The CDR3, as DNA: TGTGCCACAGGGAGCAGCCGAGCATTGTTCTTC. Residues: CATGSSRALFF.

The chain is built from TRBV7-9 and TRBJ2-4; D may be TRBD1 (6 bases). Deletions cut 8 bases from V and 0 bases from J, with 11 bases between. Germline V lookup: CDR1 SEHNR, CDR2 FQNEAQ (reference sequence). The CDR3 extends over 14 amino acids. The DNA for the CDR3 is TGTGCCAGCGAGGGGGTCTCAGCCAAAAACATTCAGTACTTC. It is translated as CASEGVSAKNIQYF.

V gene TRBV13 combines with J gene TRBJ2-5; D possibly corresponds to TRBD1 (6 bases). CDR3 length: 16 amino acids. CDR1 PRHDT and CDR2 FYEKMQ come from the germline V gene (reference sequence). The germline V and J ends were trimmed by 5 bases and 4 bases, with 20 bases remaining between them. The chain's CDR3 is CASSQREGQVRETQYF. The CDR3 coding sequence is TGTGCCAGCAGCCAACGAGAGGGACAAGTAAGAGAGACCCAGTACTTC.

The genes are TRBV7-9 and TRBJ2-7; 9 bases map to TRBD1. Per the germline V gene, CDR1 is SEHNR and CDR2 is FQNEAQ (reference sequence). Trimming removed 1 base from V and 4 bases from J; junction bases left unmatched: 8. This CDR3 is built from 16 residues. This chain's CDR3 is CASSLDTGGRKYEQYF. The CDR3, as DNA: TGTGCCAGCAGCTTAGACACAGGGGGCCGTAAGTACGAGCAGTACTTC.

The CDR3 nucleotides read TGTGCCAGCAGCCCCAGACCCGGGACAGGGAAAGGAGATGGCTACACCTTC. Its translation: CASSPRPGTGKGDGYTF. V usage is TRBV7-9 and J usage is TRBJ1-2; 9 positions match TRBD1. This CDR3 spans 17 amino acids. The J segment lost 6 bases and the V segment lost 5 bases, leaving 16 bases of the junction unmatched. The germline CDR1 and CDR2 sequences are SEHNR and FQNEAQ (reference sequence).

This chain uses TRBV9 with TRBJ2-2; tentatively, D is TRBD2 (5 bases). V dropped 5 bases and J dropped 1 base, with 9 bases sitting between them. The CDR3 length is 14 residues. Germline loops: CDR1 SGDLS, CDR2 YYNGEE. In DNA, the CDR3 is TGTGCCAGCAGGTCAGGACTGAACACCGGGGAGCTGTTTTTT. This gives the protein CASRSGLNTGELFF.

The chain has TRBV13 and TRBJ2-3; the D gene is possibly TRBD1 (6 bases). Per the germline V gene, CDR1 is PRHDT and CDR2 is FYEKMQ (reference sequence). V lost 0 bases and J lost 4, with 11 bases in between. The CDR3 spans 15 residues. CDR3: CASSLGQGTADTQYF. The CDR3 DNA reads TGTGCCAGCAGCTTAGGCCAGGGGACGGCAGATACGCAGTATTTT.

The rearrangement links TRBV12-5 to TRBJ2-5; D perhaps matches TRBD2 (5 bases). The V gene's germline CDR1 is LGHNT and CDR2 FRNRAP. There are 12 residues in the CDR3. The V and J ends lost 1 base and 5 bases respectively, with 5 bases between them. Here the CDR3 reads CASGLAGETQYF. The DNA for the CDR3 is TGTGCTAGTGGTTTGGCGGGGGAGACCCAGTACTTC. Based on the CDR3 plus reference TRBV12-5 and TRBJ2-5, the full variable domain is DARVTQTPRHKVTEMGQEVTMRCQPILGHNTVFWYRQTMMQGLELLAYFRNRAPLDDSGMPKDRFSAEMPDATLATLKIQPSEPRDSAVYFCASGLAGETQYFGPGTRLLVL.

CDR3 in amino acids: CASSHPNRERGELFF. The DNA for the CDR3 is TGTGCCAGCAGCCACCCCAACAGGGAGCGCGGGGAGCTGTTTTTT. This chain connects TRBV7-9 to TRBJ2-2, with D maybe TRBD1 (6 bases). There are 15 residues in the CDR3. The germline CDR1 and CDR2 sequences are SEHNR and FQNEAQ (reference sequence). V gave up 5 bases and J gave up 7 bases, with 17 bases separating them. Full variable domain (outside the CDR3, taken from reference TRBV7-9 and TRBJ2-2): DTGVSQNPRHKITKRGQNVTFRCDPISEHNRLYWYRQTLGQGPEFLTYFQNEAQLEKSRLLSDRFSAERPKGSFSTLEIQRTEQGDSAMYLCASSHPNRERGELFFGEGSRLTVL.

The rearrangement links TRBV6-2 or TRBV6-3 to TRBJ1-2; D ambiguous. Germline-derived CDR1 and CDR2 are MNHEY and SVGEGT. Trimming removed 6 bases from V and 5 bases from J, with 10 bases in between. The CDR3 totals 12 residues. For the CDR3, the DNA is TGTGCCAGCAGCCGCGACCTATATGGCTACACCTTC. It is translated as CASSRDLYGYTF.

The chain recombines TRBV7-8 with TRBJ1-1; D is possibly TRBD1 (5 bases). Germline V gene sequence: CDR1 SGHVS, CDR2 FQNEAQ. The germline V and J ends were trimmed by 0 bases and 10 bases, with 21 bases remaining between them. The CDR3 spans 16 residues. Here the CDR3 reads CASSLAVSGGQAGAFF. CDR3 DNA sequence: TGTGCCAGCAGCTTAGCAGTTAGTGGGGGTCAGGCGGGAGCTTTCTTT.

The CDR3 nucleotides are TGTGCCAGCAGTTTACAGGGGGCTCAAGAGACCCAGTACTTC. Translating it yields CASSLQGAQETQYF. V is TRBV27 and J is TRBJ2-5; 8 nucleotides line up with TRBD1. The CDR3 spans 14 residues. V gave up 2 bases and J gave up 2 bases; unmatched junction bases: 1. The germline CDR1 and CDR2 sequences are MNHEY and SMNVEV (reference sequence).